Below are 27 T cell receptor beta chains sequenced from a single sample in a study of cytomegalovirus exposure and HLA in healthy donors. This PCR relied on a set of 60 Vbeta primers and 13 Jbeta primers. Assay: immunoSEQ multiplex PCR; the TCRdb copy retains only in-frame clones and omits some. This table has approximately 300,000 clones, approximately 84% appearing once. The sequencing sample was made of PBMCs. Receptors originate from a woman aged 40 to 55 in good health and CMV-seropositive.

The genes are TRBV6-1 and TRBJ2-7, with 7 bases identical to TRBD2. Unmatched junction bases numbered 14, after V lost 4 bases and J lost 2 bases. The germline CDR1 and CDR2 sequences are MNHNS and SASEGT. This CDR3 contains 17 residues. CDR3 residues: CASSAFWGGRSAYEQYF. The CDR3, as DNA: TGTGCCAGCAGTGCCTTTTGGGGGGGGAGATCGGCCTACGAGCAGTACTTC.

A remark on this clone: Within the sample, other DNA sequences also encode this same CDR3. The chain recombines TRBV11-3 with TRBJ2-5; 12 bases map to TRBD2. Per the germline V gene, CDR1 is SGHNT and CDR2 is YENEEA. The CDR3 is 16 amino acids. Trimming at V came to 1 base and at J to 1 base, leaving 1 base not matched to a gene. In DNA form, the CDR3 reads TGTGCCAGCAGCTTAGGGACTAGCGGGACCCAAGAGACCCAGTACTTC. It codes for CASSLGTSGTQETQYF.

The CDR3: CAQVLAGQETQYF. In DNA, the CDR3 is TGTGCCCAGGTACTAGCGGGACAAGAGACCCAGTACTTC. The rearrangement joins TRBV30 to TRBJ2-5, with 10 bases matching TRBD2. Germline V lookup: CDR1 GTSNPN, CDR2 SVGIG (reference sequence). The CDR3 loop spans 13 amino acids. Trimming took 8 bases from V and 2 from J; bases not matched to a gene: 5. The whole variable domain, remainder taken from reference TRBV30 and TRBJ2-5, is SQTIHQWPATLVQPVGSPLSLECTVEGTSNPNLYWYRQAAGRGLQLLFYSVGIGQISSEVPQNLSASRPQDRQFILSSKKLLLSDSGFYLCAQVLAGQETQYFGPGTRLLVL.

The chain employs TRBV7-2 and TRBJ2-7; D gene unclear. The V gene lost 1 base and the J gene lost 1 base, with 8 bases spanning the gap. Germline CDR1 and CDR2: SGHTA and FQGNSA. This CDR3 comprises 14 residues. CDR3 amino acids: CASSLDRPSYEQYF. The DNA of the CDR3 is TGTGCCAGCAGCTTAGACAGACCATCCTACGAGCAGTACTTC.

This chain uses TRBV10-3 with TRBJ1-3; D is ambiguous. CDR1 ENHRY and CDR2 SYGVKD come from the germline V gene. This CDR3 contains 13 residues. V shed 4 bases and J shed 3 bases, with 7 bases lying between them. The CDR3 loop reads CAISVADGNTIYF. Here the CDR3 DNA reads TGTGCCATCAGTGTTGCGGATGGAAACACCATATATTTT.

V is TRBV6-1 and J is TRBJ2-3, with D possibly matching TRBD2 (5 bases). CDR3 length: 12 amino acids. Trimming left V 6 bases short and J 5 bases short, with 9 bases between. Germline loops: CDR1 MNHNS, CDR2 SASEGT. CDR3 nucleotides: TGTGCCAGCAGCTCACGGGGAGATACGCAGTATTTT. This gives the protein CASSSRGDTQYF.

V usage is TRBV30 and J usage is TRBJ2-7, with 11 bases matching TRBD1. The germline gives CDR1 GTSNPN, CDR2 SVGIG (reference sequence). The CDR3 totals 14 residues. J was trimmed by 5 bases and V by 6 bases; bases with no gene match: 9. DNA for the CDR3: TGTGCCTGCACTGGACAGGGGGCTTTGGACGAGCAGTACTTC. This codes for CACTGQGALDEQYF.

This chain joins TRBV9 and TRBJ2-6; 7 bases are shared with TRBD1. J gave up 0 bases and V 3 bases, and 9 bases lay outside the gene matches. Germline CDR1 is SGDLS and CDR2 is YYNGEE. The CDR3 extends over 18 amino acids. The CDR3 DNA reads TGTGCCAGCAGCGGACAGGGTAAAGGACCCTCTGGGGCCAACGTCCTGACTTTC. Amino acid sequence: CASSGQGKGPSGANVLTF.

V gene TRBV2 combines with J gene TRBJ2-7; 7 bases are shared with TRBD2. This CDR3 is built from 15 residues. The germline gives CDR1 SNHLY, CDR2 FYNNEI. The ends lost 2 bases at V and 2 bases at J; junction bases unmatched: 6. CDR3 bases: TGTGCCAGCAGTGAATATCTAGCGGAAACCTACGAGCAGTACTTC. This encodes CASSEYLAETYEQYF. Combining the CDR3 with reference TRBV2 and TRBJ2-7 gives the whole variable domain EPEVTQTPSHQVTQMGQEVILRCVPISNHLYFYWYRQILGQKVEFLVSFYNNEISEKSEIFDDQFSVERPDGSNFTLKIRSTKLEDSAMYFCASSEYLAETYEQYFGPGTRLTVT.

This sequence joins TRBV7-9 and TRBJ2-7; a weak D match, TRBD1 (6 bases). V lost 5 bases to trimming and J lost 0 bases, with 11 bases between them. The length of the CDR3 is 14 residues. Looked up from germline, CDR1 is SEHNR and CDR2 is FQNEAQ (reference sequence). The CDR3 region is CASSLLDSSYEQYF. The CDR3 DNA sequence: TGTGCCAGCAGCCTCTTGGACAGCTCCTACGAGCAGTACTTC.

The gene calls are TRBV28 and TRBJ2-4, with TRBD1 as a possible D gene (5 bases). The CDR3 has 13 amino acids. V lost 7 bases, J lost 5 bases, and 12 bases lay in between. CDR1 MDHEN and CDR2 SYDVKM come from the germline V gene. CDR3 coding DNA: TGTGCCAGCATCTCTATGACAGAAAACATTCAGTACTTC. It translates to CASISMTENIQYF.

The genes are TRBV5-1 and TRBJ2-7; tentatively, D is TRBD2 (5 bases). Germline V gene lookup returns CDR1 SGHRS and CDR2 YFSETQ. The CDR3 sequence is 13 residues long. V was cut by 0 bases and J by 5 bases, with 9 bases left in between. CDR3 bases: TGCGCCAGCAGCTTGGGAGGGTTAAACGAGCAGTACTTC. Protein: CASSLGGLNEQYF. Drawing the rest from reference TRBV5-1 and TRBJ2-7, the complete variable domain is KAGVTQTPRYLIKTRGQQVTLSCSPISGHRSVSWYQQTPGQGLQFLFEYFSETQRNKGNFPGRFSGRQFSNSRSEMNVSTLELGDSALYLCASSLGGLNEQYFGPGTRLTVT.

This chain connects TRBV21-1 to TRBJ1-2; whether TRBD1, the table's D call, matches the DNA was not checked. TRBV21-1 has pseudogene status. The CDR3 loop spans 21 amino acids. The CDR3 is CASSKVNRGQGFVLLLGGYTF. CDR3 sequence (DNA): TGTGCCAGCAGCAAAGTAAATCGGGGACAGGGGTTTGTCTTATTACTGGGGGGCTACACCTTC.

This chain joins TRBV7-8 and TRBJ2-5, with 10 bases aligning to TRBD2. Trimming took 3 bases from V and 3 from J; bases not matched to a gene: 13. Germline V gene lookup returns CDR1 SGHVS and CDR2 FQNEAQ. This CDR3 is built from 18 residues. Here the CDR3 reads CASSFREGLADYKETQYF. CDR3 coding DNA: TGTGCCAGCAGCTTTAGGGAAGGACTAGCGGATTACAAAGAGACCCAGTACTTC.

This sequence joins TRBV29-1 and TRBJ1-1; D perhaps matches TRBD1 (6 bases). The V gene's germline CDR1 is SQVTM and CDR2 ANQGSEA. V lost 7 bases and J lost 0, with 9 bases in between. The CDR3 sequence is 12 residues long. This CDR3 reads CSADRMNTEAFF. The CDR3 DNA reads TGCAGCGCCGACAGGATGAACACTGAAGCTTTCTTT.

The CDR3 nucleotides read TGTGCCAGCAGTTACTCTTCCGGGACTAGGCAGGCCGAGCAGTACTTC. It specifies CASSYSSGTRQAEQYF. The chain joins TRBV6-5 to TRBJ2-7, with TRBD2 matching over 8 bases. Trimming removed 0 bases from V and 6 bases from J; junction bases left unmatched: 10. CDR3 size: 16 residues. Germline V CDR1 and CDR2: MNHEY, SVGAGI.

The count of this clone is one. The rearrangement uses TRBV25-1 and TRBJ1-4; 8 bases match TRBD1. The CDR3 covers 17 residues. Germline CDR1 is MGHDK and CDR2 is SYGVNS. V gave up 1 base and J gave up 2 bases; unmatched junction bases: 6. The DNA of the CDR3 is TGTGCCAGCAGTGAATCGGGCAGGGGGCGGACTAATGAAAAACTGTTTTTT. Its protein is CASSESGRGRTNEKLFF. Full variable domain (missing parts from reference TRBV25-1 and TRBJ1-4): EADIYQTPRYLVIGTGKKITLECSQTMGHDKMYWYQQDPGMELHLIHYSYGVNSTEKGDLSSESTVSRIRTEHFPLTLESARPSHTSQYLCASSESGRGRTNEKLFFGSGTQLSVL.

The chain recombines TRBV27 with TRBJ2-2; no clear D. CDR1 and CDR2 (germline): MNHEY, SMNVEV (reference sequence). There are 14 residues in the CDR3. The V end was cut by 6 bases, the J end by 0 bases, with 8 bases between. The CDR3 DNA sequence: TGTGCCAGCAGCGCTCAGACGAACACCGGGGAGCTGTTTTTT. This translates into CASSAQTNTGELFF.

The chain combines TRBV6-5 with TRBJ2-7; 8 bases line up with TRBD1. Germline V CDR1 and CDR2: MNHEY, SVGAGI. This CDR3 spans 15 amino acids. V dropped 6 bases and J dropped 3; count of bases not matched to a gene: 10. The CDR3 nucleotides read TGTGCCAGCAGCAGAACCGGGACAGGTTACTACGAGCAGTACTTC. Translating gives CASSRTGTGYYEQYF.

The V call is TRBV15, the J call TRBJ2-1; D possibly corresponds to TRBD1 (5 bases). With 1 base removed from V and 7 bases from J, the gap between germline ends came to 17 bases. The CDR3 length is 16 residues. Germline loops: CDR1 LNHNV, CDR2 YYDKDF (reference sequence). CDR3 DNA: TGTGCCACCAGCAGAGGAGTTGGCAGGGTTGGGAATGAGCAGTTCTTC. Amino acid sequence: CATSRGVGRVGNEQFF. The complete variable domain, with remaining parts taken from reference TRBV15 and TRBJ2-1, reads DAMVIQNPRYQVTQFGKPVTLSCSQTLNHNVMYWYQQKSSQAPKLLFHYYDKDFNNEADTPDNFQSRRPNTSFCFLDIRSPGLGDTAMYLCATSRGVGRVGNEQFFGPGTRLTVL.

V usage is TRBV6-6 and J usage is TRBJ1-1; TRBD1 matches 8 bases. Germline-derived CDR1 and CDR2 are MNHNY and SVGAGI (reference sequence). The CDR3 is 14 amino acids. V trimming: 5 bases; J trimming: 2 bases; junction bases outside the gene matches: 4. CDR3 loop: CASSGGTGNTEAFF. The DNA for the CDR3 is TGTGCCAGCAGTGGCGGGACAGGCAACACTGAAGCTTTCTTT.

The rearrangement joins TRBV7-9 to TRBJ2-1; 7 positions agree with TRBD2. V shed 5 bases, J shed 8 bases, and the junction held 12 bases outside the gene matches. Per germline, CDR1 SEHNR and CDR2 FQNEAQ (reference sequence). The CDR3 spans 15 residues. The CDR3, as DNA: TGTGCCAGCAGCCGGGACGGGGGGTATGTCGATGAGCAGTTCTTC. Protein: CASSRDGGYVDEQFF.

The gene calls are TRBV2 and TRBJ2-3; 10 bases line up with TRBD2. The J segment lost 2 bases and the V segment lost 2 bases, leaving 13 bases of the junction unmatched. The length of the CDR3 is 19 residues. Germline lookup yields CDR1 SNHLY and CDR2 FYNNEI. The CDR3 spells CASSESLAGWGLYTDTQYF. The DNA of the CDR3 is TGTGCCAGCAGTGAATCACTAGCGGGGTGGGGGTTATACACAGATACGCAGTATTTT. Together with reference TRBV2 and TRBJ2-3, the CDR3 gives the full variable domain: EPEVTQTPSHQVTQMGQEVILRCVPISNHLYFYWYRQILGQKVEFLVSFYNNEISEKSEIFDDQFSVERPDGSNFTLKIRSTKLEDSAMYFCASSESLAGWGLYTDTQYFGPGTRLTVL.

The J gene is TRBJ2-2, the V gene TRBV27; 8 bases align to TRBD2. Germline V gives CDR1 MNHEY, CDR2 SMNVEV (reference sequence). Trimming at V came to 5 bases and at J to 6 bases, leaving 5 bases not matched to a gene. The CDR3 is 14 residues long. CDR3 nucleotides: TGTGCCAGCAGTCGGGAGGGAGTTTCCGGGGAGCTGTTTTTT. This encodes CASSREGVSGELFF.

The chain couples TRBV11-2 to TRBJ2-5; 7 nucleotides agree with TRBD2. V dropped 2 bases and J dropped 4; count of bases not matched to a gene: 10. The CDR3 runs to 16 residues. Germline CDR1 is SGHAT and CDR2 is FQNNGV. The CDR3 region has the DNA TGTGCCAGCAGCTTAAGGGCCGCGGGAGTAGCAGAGACCCAGTACTTC. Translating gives CASSLRAAGVAETQYF.

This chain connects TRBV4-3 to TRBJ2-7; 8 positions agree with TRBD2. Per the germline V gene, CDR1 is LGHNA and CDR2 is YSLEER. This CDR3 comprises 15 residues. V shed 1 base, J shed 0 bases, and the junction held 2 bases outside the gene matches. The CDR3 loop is CASSQGLANSYEQYF. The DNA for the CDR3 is TGCGCCAGCAGCCAAGGACTAGCGAACTCCTACGAGCAGTACTTC.

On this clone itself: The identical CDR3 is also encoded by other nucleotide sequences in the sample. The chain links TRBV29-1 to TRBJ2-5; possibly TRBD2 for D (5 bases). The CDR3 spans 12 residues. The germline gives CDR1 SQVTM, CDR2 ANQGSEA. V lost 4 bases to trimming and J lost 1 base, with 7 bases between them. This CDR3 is CSVVRGQETQYF. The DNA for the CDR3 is TGCAGCGTTGTTCGGGGCCAAGAGACCCAGTACTTC.